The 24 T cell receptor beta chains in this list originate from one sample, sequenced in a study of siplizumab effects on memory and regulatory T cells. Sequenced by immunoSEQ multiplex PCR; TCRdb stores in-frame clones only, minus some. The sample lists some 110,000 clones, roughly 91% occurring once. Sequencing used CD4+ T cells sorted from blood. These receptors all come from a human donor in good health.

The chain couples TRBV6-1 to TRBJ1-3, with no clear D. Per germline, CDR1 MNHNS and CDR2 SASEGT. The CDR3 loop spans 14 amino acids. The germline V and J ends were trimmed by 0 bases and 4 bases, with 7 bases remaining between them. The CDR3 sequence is CASSEARSGNTIYF. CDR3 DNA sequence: TGTGCCAGCAGTGAAGCGCGTTCGGGAAACACCATATATTTT.

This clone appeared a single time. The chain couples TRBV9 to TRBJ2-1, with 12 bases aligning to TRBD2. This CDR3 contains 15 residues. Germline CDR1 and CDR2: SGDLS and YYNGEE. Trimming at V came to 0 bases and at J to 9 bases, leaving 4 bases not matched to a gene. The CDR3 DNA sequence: TGTGCCAGCAGCGTAGCTAGCGGGGGGGCATTTGAGCAGTTCTTC. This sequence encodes CASSVASGGAFEQFF.

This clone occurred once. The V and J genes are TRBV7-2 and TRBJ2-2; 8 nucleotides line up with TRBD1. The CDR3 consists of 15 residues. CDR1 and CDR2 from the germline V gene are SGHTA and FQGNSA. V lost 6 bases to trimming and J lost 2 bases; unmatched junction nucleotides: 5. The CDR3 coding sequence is TGTGCCAGCAGATTCCCAGGGGGCAACACCGGGGAGCTGTTTTTT. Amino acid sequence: CASRFPGGNTGELFF.

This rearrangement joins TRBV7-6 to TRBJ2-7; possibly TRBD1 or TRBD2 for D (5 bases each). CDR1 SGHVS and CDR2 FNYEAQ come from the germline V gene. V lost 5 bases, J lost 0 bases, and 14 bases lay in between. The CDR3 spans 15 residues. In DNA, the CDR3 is TGTGCCAGCAGCATCCAGTCAGGGAGCTCCTACGAGCAGTACTTC. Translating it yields CASSIQSGSSYEQYF.

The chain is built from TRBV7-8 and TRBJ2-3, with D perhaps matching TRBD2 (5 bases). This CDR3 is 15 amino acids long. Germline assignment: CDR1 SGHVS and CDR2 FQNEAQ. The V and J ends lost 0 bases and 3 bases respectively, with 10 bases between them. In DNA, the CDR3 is TGTGCCAGCAGCTTAGCGTCCCGGGGAACAGATACGCAGTATTTT. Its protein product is CASSLASRGTDTQYF. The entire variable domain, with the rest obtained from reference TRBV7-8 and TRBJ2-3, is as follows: GAGVSQSPRYKVAKRGQDVALRCDPISGHVSLFWYQQALGQGPEFLTYFQNEAQLDKSGLPSDRFFAERPEGSVSTLKIQRTQQEDSAVYLCASSLASRGTDTQYFGPGTRLTVL.

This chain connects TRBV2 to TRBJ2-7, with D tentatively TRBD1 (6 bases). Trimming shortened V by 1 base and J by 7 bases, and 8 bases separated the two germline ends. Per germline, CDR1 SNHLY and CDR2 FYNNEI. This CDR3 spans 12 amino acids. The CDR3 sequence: CASSEGTEEQYF. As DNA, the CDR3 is TGTGCCAGCAGTGAAGGGACAGAGGAGCAGTACTTC.

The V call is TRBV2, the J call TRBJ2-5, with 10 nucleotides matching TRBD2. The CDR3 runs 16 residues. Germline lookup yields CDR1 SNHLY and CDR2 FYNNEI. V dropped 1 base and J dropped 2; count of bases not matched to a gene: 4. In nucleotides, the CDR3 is TGTGCCAGCAGTGAAGGAGTACTAGCGGGACAAGAGACCCAGTACTTC. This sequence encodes CASSEGVLAGQETQYF.

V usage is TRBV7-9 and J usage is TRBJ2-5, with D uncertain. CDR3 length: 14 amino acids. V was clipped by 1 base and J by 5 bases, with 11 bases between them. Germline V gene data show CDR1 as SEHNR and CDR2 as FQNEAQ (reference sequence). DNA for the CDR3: TGTGCCAGCAGCTTAGTGAGCAGTTCTGAGACCCAGTACTTC. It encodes CASSLVSSSETQYF.

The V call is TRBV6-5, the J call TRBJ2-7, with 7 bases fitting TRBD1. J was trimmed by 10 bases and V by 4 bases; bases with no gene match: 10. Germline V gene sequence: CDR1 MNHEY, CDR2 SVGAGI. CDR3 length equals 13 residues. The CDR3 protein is CASSSEGQRRQYF. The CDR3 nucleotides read TGTGCCAGCAGTTCCGAGGGACAGAGACGACAGTACTTC.

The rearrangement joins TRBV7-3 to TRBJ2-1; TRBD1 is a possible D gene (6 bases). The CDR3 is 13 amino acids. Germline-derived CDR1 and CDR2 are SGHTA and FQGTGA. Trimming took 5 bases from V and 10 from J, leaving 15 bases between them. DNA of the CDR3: TGTGCCAGCAGCGAGACAGGTTTTCACGAGCAGTTCTTC. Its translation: CASSETGFHEQFF. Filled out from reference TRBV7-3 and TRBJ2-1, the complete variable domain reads GAGVSQTPSNKVTEKGKYVELRCDPISGHTALYWYRQSLGQGPEFLIYFQGTGAADDSGLPNDRFFAVRPEGSVSTLKIQRTERGDSAVYLCASSETGFHEQFFGPGTRLTVL.

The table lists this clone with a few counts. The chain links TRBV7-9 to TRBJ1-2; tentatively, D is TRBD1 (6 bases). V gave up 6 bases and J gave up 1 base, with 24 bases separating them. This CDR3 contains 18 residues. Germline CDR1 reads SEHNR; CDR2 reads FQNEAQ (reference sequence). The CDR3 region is CASSPGLRTDLYNYGYTF. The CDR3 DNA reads TGTGCCAGCAGTCCCGGTCTCCGGACAGATCTTTATAACTATGGCTACACCTTC.

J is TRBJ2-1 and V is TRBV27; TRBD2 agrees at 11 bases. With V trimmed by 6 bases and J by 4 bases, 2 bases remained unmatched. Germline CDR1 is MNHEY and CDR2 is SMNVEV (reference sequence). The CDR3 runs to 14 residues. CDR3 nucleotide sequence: TGTGCCAGCAGGCGACTAGCGGGGTACAATGAGCAGTTCTTC. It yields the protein CASRRLAGYNEQFF.

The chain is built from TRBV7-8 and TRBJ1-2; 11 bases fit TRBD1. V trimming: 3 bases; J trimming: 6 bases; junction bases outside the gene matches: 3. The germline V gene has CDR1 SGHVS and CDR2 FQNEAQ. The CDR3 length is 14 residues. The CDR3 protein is CASSFGTGGDGYTF. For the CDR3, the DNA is TGTGCCAGCAGCTTCGGGACAGGGGGAGATGGCTACACCTTC.

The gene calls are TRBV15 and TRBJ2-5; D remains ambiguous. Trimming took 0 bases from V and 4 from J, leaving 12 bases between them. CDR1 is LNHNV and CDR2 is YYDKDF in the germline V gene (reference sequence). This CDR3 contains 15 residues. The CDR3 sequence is CATSRDFGSPETQYF. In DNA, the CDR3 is TGTGCCACCAGCAGAGATTTTGGCAGTCCAGAGACCCAGTACTTC.

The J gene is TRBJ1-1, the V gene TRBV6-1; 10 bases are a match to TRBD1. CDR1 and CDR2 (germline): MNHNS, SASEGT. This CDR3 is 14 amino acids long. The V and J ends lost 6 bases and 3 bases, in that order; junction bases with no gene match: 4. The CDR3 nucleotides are TGTGCCAGCAGGGGGACAGGGGACCACACTGAAGCTTTCTTT. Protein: CASRGTGDHTEAFF.

CDR3 DNA sequence: TGTGCCATCCACCCGGGGGACTTACCTGGAAACACCATATATTTT. Amino acids: CAIHPGDLPGNTIYF. V and J are TRBV21-1 and TRBJ1-3. TRBV21-1 is termed a pseudogene. The CDR3 is made up of 15 amino acids.

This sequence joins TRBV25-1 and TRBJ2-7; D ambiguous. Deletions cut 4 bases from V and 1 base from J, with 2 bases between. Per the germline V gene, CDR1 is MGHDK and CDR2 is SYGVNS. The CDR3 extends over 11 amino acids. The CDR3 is CASSGSYEQYF. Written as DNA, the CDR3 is TGTGCCAGCAGTGGGTCCTACGAGCAGTACTTC.

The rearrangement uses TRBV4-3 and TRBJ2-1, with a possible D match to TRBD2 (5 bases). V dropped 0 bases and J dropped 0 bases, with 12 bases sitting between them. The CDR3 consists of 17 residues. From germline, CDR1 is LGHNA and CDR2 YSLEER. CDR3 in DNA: TGCGCCAGCAGCCAAGAGTCGGCGGGTAGCTCCTACAATGAGCAGTTCTTC. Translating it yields CASSQESAGSSYNEQFF.

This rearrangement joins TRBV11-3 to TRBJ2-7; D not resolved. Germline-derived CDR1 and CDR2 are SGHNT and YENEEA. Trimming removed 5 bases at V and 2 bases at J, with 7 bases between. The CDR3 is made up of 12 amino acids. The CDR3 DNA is TGTGCCAGCAGCAACGGACCCTACGAGCAGTACTTC. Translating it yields CASSNGPYEQYF.

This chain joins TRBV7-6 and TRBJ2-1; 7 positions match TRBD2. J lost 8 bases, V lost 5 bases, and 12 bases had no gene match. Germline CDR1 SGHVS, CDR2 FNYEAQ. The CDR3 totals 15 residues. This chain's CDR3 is CASSQTSGDGHEQFF. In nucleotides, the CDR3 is TGTGCCAGCAGCCAAACAAGCGGGGATGGTCATGAGCAGTTCTTC.

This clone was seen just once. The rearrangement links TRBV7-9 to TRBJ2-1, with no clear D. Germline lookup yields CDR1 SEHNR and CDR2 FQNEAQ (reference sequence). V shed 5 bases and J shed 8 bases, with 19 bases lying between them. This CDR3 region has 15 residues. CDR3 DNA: TGTGCCAGCAGCGAGGCCCCGGGTGCCGTCGATGAGCAGTTCTTC. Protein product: CASSEAPGAVDEQFF.

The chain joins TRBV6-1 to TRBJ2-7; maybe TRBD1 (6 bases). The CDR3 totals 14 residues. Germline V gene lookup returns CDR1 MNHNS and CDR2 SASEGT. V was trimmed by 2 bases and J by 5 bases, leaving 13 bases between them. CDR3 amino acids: CASSESQGINEQYF. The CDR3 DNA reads TGTGCCAGCAGTGAATCACAGGGTATCAACGAGCAGTACTTC.

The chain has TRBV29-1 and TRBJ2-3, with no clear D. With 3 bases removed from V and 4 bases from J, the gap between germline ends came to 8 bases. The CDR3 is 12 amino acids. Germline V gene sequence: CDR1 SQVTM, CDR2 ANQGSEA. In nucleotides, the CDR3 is TGCAGCGTTGATCGGCTTTCAGATACGCAGTATTTT. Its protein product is CSVDRLSDTQYF.

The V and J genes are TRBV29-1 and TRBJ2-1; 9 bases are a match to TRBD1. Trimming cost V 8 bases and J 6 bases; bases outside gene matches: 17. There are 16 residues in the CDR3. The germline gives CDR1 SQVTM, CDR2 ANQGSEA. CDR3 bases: TGCAGCTCCCGGGATCCCCGGGACAGGGCAAGCAATGAGCAGTTCTTC. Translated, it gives CSSRDPRDRASNEQFF.